These 10 T cell receptor beta chains were all obtained from the same sample, sequenced in a study of regulatory T cells in long-lasting Graves disease. For TCR beta, libraries came from iRepertoire HTBI primers and Arm-PCR of CDR3 regions. MiXCR was run by TCRdb on the multiplex PCR reads, yielding one entry per CDR3 protein. The repertoire has fewer than 450,000 distinct CDR3 sequences, around 20% of them found once; the top ten carry roughly 20%. The time point is: persistent/refractory GD, antithyroid drugs over 5 years with positive TRAb. Researchers made the TCR library from RNA that was extracted from PBMCs. The starting material was peripheral blood mononuclear cells (PBMCs), obtained when the disease was refractory, from a patient treated with antithyroid drugs. Source of these receptors: a female donor with Graves disease.

There are many counts of this clonotype. This chain connects TRBV19 to TRBJ1-1, with TRBD1 matching 7 bases. The CDR3 contains 15 residues. The germline V gene has CDR1 LNHDA and CDR2 SQIVND (reference sequence). Losses at the gene ends were 7 bases for V and 3 bases for J; bases not matched to a gene: 11. In DNA form, the CDR3 reads TGTGCCAGTACAAACCGGGACAGCTGGTACACTGAAGCTTTCTTT. Translation gives CASTNRDSWYTEAFF. Looking up the rest from reference TRBV19 and TRBJ1-1 gives the full variable domain: DGGITQSPKYLFRKEGQNVTLSCEQNLNHDAMYWYRQDPGQGLRLIYYSQIVNDFQKGDIAEGYSVSREKKESFPLTVTSAQKNPTAFYLCASTNRDSWYTEAFFGQGTRLTVV.

There are a few counts of this clonotype. V is TRBV6-1 and J is TRBJ2-7, with D possibly being TRBD1 or TRBD2 (5 bases each). The CDR3 extends over 13 amino acids. V lost 6 bases to trimming and J lost 7 bases, with 16 bases between them. The germline gives CDR1 MNHNS, CDR2 SASEGT. CDR3 DNA: TGTGCCAGCAGGCCCTGGGGGAACTGGGAGCAGTACTTC. As protein: CASRPWGNWEQYF.

Points on this clonotype: With a much larger clone just one base away, this may be a read error. V gene TRBV20-1 combines with J gene TRBJ2-5; possible D gene TRBD1, 6 bases. Germline values: CDR1 DFQATT, CDR2 SNEGSKA (reference sequence). The CDR3 has 17 amino acids. V was shortened by 7 bases and J by 2 bases, with 26 bases between the two germline ends. As DNA, the CDR3 is TGCAGTGTCGGTCGGTCCGGAGCCGGGACAAGGCAAGAGACCCAGTACTTC. Residues: CSVGRSGAGTRQETQYF.

This clonotype was seen at least ten times. The chain joins TRBV29-1 to TRBJ2-5; D is undetermined. The V end lost 2 bases, the J end lost 4 bases, and 14 bases lay between the germline ends. CDR1 is SQVTM, CDR2 ANQGSEA, per germline. CDR3 length: 14 amino acids. CDR3 DNA: TGCAGCGTTGAAACCATCTCTGGGCTAGAGACCCAGTACTTC. This codes for CSVETISGLETQYF.

This clonotype was counted at least ten times. The chain uses TRBV13 and TRBJ2-5; 10 positions agree with TRBD1. The CDR3 loop spans 15 amino acids. CDR1 PRHDT and CDR2 FYEKMQ come from the germline V gene (reference sequence). The V and J ends lost 3 bases and 6 bases, in that order; junction bases with no gene match: 7. CDR3 bases: TGTGCCAGCAGCTTCTCCGGGACAGGGGTAAAGACCCAGTACTTC. Translated, it gives CASSFSGTGVKTQYF.

This clonotype was seen repeatedly, ten times or more. The gene calls are TRBV28 and TRBJ1-1, with D possibly matching TRBD1 (6 bases). CDR1 and CDR2 from the germline V gene are MDHEN and SYDVKM. This CDR3 spans 15 amino acids. V was cut by 4 bases and J by 1 base, with 13 bases left in between. CDR3 amino acids: CASSYLGGENTEAFF. The CDR3, as DNA: TGTGCCAGCAGTTACCTAGGGGGTGAGAACACTGAAGCTTTCTTT.

A note on this clonotype: Given a much more abundant clone one base away, this may be a read error. The chain recombines TRBV7-9 with TRBJ2-5; the match to TRBD2 covers 10 bases. The CDR3 runs 15 residues. The V gene's germline CDR1 is SEHNR and CDR2 FQNEAQ (reference sequence). The CDR3 region is CASSFGLAAGETLYF. As DNA, the CDR3 is TGTGCCAGCAGCTTCGGACTAGCGGCGGGAGAGACCCTGTACTTC. Variable domain in full (rest from reference TRBV7-9 and TRBJ2-5): DTGVSQNPRHKITKRGQNVTFRCDPISEHNRLYWYRQTLGQGPEFLTYFQNEAQLEKSRLLSDRFSAERPKGSFSTLEIQRTEQGDSAMYLCASSFGLAAGETLYFGPGTRLLVL.

This clonotype was seen many times. The V gene is TRBV7-9, the J gene TRBJ2-5; TRBD2 matches at 7 bases. The junction had 10 bases not matched to a gene; V was cut back by 4 bases and J by 2 bases. The length of the CDR3 is 16 residues. The V gene's germline CDR1 is SEHNR and CDR2 FQNEAQ (reference sequence). CDR3 sequence reads: CASSSKASGNQETQYF. DNA for the CDR3: TGTGCCAGCAGCTCGAAGGCAAGCGGGAATCAAGAGACCCAGTACTTC.

Remarks on this clonotype: A much larger clone lies a single base off, so this may be a read error. The chain's CDR3 is CASSLDFYTEAFF. CDR3 nucleotide sequence: TGTGCCAGCAGCTTAGATTTCTACACTGAAGCTTTCTTT. This rearrangement joins TRBV7-2 to TRBJ1-1; D uncertain. In germline, CDR1 is SGHTA, CDR2 FQGNSA. The CDR3 length is 13 residues. With 1 base removed from V and 3 bases from J, the gap between germline ends came to 6 bases.

This clonotype was seen repeatedly, ten times or more. This chain connects TRBV6-1 to TRBJ2-2; D uncertain. The germline CDR1 and CDR2 sequences are MNHNS and SASEGT. V was clipped by 7 bases and J by 4 bases, with 16 bases between them. The CDR3 loop spans 15 amino acids. CDR3 bases: TGTGCCAGCACAAAGGTCCCCTCGGGCACCGGGGAGCTGTTTTTT. Translation gives CASTKVPSGTGELFF.